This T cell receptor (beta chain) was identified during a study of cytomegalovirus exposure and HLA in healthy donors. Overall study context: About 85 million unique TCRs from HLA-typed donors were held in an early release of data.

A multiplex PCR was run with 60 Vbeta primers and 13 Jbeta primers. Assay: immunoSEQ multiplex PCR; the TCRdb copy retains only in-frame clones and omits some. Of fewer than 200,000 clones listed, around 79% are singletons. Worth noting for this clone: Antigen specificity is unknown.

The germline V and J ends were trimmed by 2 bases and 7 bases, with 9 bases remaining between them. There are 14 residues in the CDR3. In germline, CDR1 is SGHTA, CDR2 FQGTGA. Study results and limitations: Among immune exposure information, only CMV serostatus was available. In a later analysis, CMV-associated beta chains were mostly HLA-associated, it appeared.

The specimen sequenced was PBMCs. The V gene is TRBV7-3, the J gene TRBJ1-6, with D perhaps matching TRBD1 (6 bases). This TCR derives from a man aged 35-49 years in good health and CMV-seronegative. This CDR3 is CASSLQGQNSPLHF. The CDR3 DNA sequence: TGTGCCAGCAGCTTACAGGGGCAGAATTCACCCCTCCACTTT.